This T cell receptor beta chain stems from a study of cytomegalovirus exposure and HLA in healthy donors. The CDR3 is 17 amino acids. Trimming took off 2 bases at V and 0 bases at J, with 12 bases between the two ends. The germline V gene has CDR1 SGHDT and CDR2 YYEEEE. Repertoires were generated with immunoSEQ multiplex PCR, while TCRdb's copy carries only in-frame clones and drops some. The top ten clones hold about 3.5% of a sample with about 150,000 clones, 70% to 90% of them seen once. This TCR derives from a woman aged 18-29 years in good health and CMV-seropositive. Sequenced material: PBMCs. The rearrangement joins TRBV5-6 to TRBJ2-6, with a possible D match to TRBD1 (6 bases). The chain's CDR3 is CASSLYRESSGANVLTF. CDR3 nucleotides: TGTGCCAGCAGCTTATACAGGGAGAGCTCTGGGGCCAACGTCCTGACTTTC.